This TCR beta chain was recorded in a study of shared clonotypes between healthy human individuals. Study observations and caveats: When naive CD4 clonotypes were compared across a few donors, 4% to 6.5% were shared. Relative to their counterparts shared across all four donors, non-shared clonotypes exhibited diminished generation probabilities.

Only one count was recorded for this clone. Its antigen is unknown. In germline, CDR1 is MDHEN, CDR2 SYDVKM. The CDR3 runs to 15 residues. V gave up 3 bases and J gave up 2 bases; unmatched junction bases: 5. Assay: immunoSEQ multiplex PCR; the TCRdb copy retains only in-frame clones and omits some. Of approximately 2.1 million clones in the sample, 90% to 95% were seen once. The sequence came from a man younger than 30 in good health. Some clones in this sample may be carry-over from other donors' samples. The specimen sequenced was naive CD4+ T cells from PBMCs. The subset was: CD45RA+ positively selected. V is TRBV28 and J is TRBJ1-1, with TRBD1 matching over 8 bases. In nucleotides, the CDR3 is TGTGCCAGCAGTTTGGCCGGGACAGGTAACACTGAAGCTTTCTTT. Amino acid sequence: CASSLAGTGNTEAFF.